This TCR beta chain emerged from a study of T cell repertoires in ileal Crohn's disease. Study-wide background: Thiopurines (fewer than 12) or anti-TNF agents (approximately 20) were given postoperatively to about half. Study findings and constraints: Active smokers at surgery had more clonal expansions than non-smokers.

With respect to this clone: Its antigen is not known.

V was clipped by 1 base and J by 0 bases, with 10 bases between them. Germline V lookup: CDR1 SGHTS, CDR2 YDEGEE. The CDR3 loop spans 15 amino acids. The table came from immunoSEQ multiplex PCR; TCRdb's copy has only in-frame clones and leaves some out. The table lists more than 15,000 clones, 60% of them singletons. The receptor was derived from an adult with Crohn's disease. Sequences were obtained from ileal tissue. The chain carries TRBV5-8 and TRBJ1-1; D gene uncertain. The CDR3 DNA follows: TGTGCCAGCAGCTTGCTCCAGGCGATGAACACTGAAGCTTTCTTT. Protein: CASSLLQAMNTEAFF.